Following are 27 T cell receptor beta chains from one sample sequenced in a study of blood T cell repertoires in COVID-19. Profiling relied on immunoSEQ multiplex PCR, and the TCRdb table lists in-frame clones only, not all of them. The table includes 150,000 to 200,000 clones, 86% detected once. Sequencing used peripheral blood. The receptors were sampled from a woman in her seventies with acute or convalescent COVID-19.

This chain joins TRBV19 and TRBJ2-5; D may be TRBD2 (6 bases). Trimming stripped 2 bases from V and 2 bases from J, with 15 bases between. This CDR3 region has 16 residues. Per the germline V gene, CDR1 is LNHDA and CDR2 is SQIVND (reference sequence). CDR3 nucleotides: TGTGCCAGTAGTATAACCCGGGACTCACGGCAAGAGACCCAGTACTTC. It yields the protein CASSITRDSRQETQYF.

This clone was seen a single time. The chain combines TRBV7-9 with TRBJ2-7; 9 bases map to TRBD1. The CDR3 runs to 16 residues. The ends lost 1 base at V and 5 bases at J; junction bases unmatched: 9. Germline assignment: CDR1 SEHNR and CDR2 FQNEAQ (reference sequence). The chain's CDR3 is CASSLGGTGRFNEQYF. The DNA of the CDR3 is TGTGCCAGCAGCTTAGGTGGGACAGGGCGGTTTAACGAGCAGTACTTC.

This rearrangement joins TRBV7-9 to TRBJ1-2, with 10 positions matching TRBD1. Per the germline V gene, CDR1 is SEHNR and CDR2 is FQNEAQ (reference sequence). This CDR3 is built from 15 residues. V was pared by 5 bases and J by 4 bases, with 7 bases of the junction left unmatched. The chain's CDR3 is CASSRQGAGIYGYTF. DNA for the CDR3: TGTGCCAGCAGCCGACAGGGGGCCGGGATCTATGGCTACACCTTC.

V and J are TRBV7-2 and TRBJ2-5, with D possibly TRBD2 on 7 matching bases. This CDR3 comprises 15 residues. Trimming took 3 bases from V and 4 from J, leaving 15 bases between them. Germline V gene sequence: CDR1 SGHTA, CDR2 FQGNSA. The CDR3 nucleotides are TGTGCCAGCAGCTTGGGAGGGGGAGGGTTAGAGACCCAGTACTTC. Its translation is CASSLGGGGLETQYF.

CDR3 DNA sequence: TGTGCTACAGCCCCGACAGATAACTACGAGCAGTACTTC. Translating it yields CATAPTDNYEQYF. The chain joins TRBV11-2 to TRBJ2-7; TRBD1 is a possible D gene (5 bases). There are 13 residues in the CDR3. Germline V gene sequence: CDR1 SGHAT, CDR2 FQNNGV. Supplemented by reference TRBV11-2 and TRBJ2-7, the full variable domain reads EAGVAQSPRYKIIEKRQSVAFWCNPISGHATLYWYQQILGQGPKLLIQFQNNGVVDDSQLPKDRFSAERLKGVDSTLKIQPAKLEDSAVYLCATAPTDNYEQYFGPGTRLTVT.

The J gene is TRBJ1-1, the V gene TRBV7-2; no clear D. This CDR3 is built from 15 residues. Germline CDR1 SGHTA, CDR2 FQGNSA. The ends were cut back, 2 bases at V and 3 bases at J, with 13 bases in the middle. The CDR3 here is CASSLFLLRDTEAFF. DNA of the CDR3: TGTGCCAGCAGCTTATTCCTGCTTAGAGACACTGAAGCTTTCTTT.

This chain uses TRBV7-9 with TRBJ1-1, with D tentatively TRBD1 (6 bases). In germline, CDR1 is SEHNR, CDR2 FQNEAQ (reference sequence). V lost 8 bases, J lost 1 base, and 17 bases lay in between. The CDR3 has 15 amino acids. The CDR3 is CASGRGAGTNTEAFF. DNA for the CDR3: TGTGCCAGCGGACGGGGGGCCGGGACGAACACTGAAGCTTTCTTT.

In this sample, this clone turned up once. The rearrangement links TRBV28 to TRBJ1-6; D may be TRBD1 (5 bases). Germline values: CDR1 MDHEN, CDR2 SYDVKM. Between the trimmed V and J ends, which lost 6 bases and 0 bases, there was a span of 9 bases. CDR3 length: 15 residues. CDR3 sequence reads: CASREGSSYNSPLHF. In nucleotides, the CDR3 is TGTGCCAGCAGGGAGGGGAGCTCCTATAATTCACCCCTCCACTTT.

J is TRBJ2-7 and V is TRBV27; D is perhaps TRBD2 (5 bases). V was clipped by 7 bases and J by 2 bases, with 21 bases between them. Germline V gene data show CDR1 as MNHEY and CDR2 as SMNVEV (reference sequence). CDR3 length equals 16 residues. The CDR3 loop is CASTRSSVGATYEQYF. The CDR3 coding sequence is TGTGCCAGCACCAGAAGTTCGGTGGGAGCGACCTACGAGCAGTACTTC.

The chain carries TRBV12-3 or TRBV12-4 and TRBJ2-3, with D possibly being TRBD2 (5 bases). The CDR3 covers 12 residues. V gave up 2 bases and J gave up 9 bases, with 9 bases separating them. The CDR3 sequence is CASSLLRRTQYF. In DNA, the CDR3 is TGTGCCAGCAGTTTACTTAGGAGGACGCAGTATTTT.

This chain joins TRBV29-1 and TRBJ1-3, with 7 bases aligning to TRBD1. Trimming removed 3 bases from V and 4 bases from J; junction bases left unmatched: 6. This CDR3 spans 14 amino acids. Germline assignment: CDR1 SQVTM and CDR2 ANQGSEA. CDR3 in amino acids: CSVDEQGWGNTIYF. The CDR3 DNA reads TGCAGCGTTGATGAACAGGGGTGGGGAAACACCATATATTTT. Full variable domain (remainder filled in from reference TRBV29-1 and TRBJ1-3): SAVISQKPSRDICQRGTSLTIQCQVDSQVTMMFWYRQQPGQSLTLIATANQGSEATYESGFVIDKFPISRPNLTFSTLTVSNMSPEDSSIYLCSVDEQGWGNTIYFGEGSWLTVV.

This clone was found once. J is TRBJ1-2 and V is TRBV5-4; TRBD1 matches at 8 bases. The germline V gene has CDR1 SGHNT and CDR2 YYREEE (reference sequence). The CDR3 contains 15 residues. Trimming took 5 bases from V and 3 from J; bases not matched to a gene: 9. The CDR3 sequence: CASSHRGIRDYGYTF. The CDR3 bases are TGTGCCAGCAGTCACAGGGGGATTAGGGACTATGGCTACACCTTC.

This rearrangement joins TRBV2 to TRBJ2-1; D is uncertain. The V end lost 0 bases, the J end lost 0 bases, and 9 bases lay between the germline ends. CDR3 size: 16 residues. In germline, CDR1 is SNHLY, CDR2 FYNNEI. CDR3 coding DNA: TGTGCCAGCAGTGAAGCGACGGGTAGCTCCTACAATGAGCAGTTCTTC. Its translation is CASSEATGSSYNEQFF.

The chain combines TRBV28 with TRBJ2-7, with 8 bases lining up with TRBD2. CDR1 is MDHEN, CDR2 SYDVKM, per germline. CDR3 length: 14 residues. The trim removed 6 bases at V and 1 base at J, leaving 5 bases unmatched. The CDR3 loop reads CASSSSGPSYEQYF. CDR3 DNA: TGTGCCAGCAGCTCTAGCGGGCCTTCCTACGAGCAGTACTTC.

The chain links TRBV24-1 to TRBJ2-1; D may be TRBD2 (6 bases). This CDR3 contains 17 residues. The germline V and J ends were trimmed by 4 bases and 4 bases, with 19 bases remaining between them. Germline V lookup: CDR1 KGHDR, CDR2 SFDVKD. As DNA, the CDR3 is TGTGCCACCAGTGAACTTACCCTAGCGAGTATTTACAATGAGCAGTTCTTC. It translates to CATSELTLASIYNEQFF.

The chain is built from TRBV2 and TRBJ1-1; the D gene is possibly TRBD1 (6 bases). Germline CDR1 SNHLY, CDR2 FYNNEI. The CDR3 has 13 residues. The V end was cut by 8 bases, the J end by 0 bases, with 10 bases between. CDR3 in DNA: TGTGCCAGCGGGGGACATTTGAACACTGAAGCTTTCTTT. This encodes CASGGHLNTEAFF.

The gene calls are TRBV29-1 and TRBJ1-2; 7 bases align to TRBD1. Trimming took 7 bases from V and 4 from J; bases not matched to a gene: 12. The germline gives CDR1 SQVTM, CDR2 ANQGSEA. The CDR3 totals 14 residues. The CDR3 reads CSAQNRGQSYGYTF. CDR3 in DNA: TGCAGCGCTCAAAATCGGGGACAGTCCTATGGCTACACCTTC.

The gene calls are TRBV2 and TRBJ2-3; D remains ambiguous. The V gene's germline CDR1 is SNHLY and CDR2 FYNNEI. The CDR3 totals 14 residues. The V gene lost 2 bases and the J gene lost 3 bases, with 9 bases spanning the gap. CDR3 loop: CASSENSPTDTQYF. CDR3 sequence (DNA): TGTGCCAGCAGTGAAAATAGCCCGACAGATACGCAGTATTTT.

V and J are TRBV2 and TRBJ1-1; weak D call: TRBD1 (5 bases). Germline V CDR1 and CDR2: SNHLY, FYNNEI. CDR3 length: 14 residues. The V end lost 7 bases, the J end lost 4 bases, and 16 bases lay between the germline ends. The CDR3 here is CASTLGRESTEAFF. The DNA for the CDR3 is TGTGCCAGCACCCTGGGCAGGGAAAGCACTGAAGCTTTCTTT.

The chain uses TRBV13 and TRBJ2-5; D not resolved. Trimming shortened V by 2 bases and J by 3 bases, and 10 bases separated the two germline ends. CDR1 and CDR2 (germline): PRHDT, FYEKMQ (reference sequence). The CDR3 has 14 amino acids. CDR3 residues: CASSLFSTKETQYF. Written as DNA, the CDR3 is TGTGCCAGCAGCTTATTCTCTACCAAAGAGACCCAGTACTTC.

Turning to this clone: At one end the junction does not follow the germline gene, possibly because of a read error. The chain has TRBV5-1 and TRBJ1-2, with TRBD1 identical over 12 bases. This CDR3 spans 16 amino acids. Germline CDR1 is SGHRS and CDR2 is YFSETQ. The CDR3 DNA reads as TGCGCCAGCAGTTTGGCCCCCGGGACAGGGGGCGTTGGCTACACCTTC. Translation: CASSLAPGTGGVGYTF.

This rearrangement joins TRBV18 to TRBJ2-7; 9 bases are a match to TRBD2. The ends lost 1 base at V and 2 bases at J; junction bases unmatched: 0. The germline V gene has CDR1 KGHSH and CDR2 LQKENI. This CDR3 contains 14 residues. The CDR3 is CASSPQRGAYEQYF. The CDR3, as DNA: TGTGCCAGCTCACCACAGCGGGGGGCCTACGAGCAGTACTTC.

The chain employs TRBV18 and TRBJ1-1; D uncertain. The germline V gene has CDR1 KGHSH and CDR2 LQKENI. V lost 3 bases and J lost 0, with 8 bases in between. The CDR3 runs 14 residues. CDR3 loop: CASSPAYVNTEAFF. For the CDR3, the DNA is TGTGCCAGCTCACCTGCGTACGTGAACACTGAAGCTTTCTTT. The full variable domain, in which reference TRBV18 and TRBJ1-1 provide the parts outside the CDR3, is NAGVMQNPRHLVRRRGQEARLRCSPMKGHSHVYWYRQLPEEGLKFMVYLQKENIIDESGMPKERFSAEFPKEGPSILRIQQVVRGDSAAYFCASSPAYVNTEAFFGQGTRLTVV.

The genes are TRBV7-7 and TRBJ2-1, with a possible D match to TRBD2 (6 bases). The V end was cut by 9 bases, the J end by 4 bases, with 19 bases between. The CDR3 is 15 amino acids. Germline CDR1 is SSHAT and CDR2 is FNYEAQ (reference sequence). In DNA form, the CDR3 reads TGTGCCAGTGAGCGCGGAAGCGGAGGGTACAATGAGCAGTTCTTC. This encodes CASERGSGGYNEQFF.

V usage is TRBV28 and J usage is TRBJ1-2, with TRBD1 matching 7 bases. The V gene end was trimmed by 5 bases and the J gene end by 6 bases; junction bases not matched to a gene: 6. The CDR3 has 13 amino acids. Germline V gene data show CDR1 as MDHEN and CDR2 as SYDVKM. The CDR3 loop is CASSPYRGNGYTF. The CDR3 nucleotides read TGTGCCAGCAGTCCTTACAGGGGTAATGGCTACACCTTC.

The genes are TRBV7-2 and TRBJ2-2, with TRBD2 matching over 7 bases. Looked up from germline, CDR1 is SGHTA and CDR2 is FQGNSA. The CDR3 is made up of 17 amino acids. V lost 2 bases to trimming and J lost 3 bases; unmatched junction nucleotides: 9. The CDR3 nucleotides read TGTGCCAGCAGCTTACGGTCAGCGGGAAGGTACACCGGGGAGCTGTTTTTT. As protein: CASSLRSAGRYTGELFF.

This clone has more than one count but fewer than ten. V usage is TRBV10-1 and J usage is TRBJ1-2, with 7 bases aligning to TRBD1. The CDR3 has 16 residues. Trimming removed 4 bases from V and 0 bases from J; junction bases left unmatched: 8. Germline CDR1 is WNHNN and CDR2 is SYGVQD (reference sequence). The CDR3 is CASSAGTARANYGYTF. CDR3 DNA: TGCGCCAGCAGTGCCGGGACAGCGAGAGCTAACTATGGCTACACCTTC.